What follows are 9 T cell receptor beta chains derived from one specimen sequenced in a study of T-cell reconstitution after alpha-beta-depleted transplantation in children. The TCRbeta library incorporated unique molecular identifiers. TCRdb re-called the PCR reads through MiXCR, storing one row per CDR3 protein. The sample holds about 900,000 distinct CDR3 sequences, roughly 31% seen once. This sample comprised PBMCs, mostly from graft donor cells, obtained 360 days after TCRalphabeta/CD19-depleted stem cell transplant. The receptors were gathered from a boy under three years old who had a stem cell transplant for SCID, so the T cells may come from the graft donor.

Ten or more counts support this clonotype. Relative to the germline gene, one junction end is altered; a read error may explain this. V gene TRBV5-1 combines with J gene TRBJ2-3; D not certain. The CDR3 is 11 residues long. Per germline, CDR1 SGHRS and CDR2 YFSETQ. This chain's CDR3 is CASSRTDTQYF. CDR3 DNA: TGTGCCAGCAGTCGGACAGATACGCAGTATTTT.

Ten or more counts support this clonotype. This chain joins TRBV10-3 and TRBJ2-5; 7 nucleotides agree with TRBD1. Trimming took 4 bases from V and 1 from J; bases not matched to a gene: 3. CDR1 and CDR2 (germline): ENHRY, SYGVKD. The CDR3 is 14 residues long. The CDR3 loop reads CAISAWDSQETQYF. CDR3 nucleotides: TGTGCCATCAGTGCTTGGGACAGCCAAGAGACCCAGTACTTC.

This clonotype was seen a handful of times. The chain combines TRBV20-1 with TRBJ2-7; TRBD2 matches 10 bases. The CDR3 runs 15 residues. Losses at the gene ends were 1 base for V and 5 bases for J; bases not matched to a gene: 8. Per germline, CDR1 DFQATT and CDR2 SNEGSKA (reference sequence). The CDR3 protein is CSARGLAGGRDEQYF. Here the CDR3 DNA reads TGCAGTGCTAGAGGGTTAGCGGGGGGACGGGACGAGCAGTACTTC.

The V and J genes are TRBV9 and TRBJ2-7, with 10 bases lining up with TRBD1. Germline V gene sequence: CDR1 SGDLS, CDR2 YYNGEE. The CDR3 is made up of 14 amino acids. With 4 bases clipped from V and 7 bases from J, the junction kept 8 bases outside the gene matches. The CDR3 DNA sequence: TGTGCCAGCAGCTCTGGGACAGGGGCGGGGGAGCAGTACTTC. Encoded protein: CASSSGTGAGEQYF. The variable domain in full, with the rest retrieved from reference TRBV9 and TRBJ2-7, is DSGVTQTPKHLITATGQRVTLRCSPRSGDLSVYWYQQSLDQGLQFLIQYYNGEERAKGNILERFSAQQFPDLHSELNLSSLELGDSALYFCASSSGTGAGEQYFGPGTRLTVT.

This clonotype was seen a few times. V is TRBV5-1 and J is TRBJ2-1; 15 bases are shared with TRBD2. The CDR3 contains 14 residues. V dropped 3 bases and J dropped 13; count of bases not matched to a gene: 5. Germline V CDR1 and CDR2: SGHRS, YFSETQ. The CDR3, as DNA: TGCGCCAGCAGCTCGAGGACTAGCGGGGGGGCACAGTTCTTC. Translation: CASSSRTSGGAQFF. The complete variable domain, with remaining parts taken from reference TRBV5-1 and TRBJ2-1, reads KAGVTQTPRYLIKTRGQQVTLSCSPISGHRSVSWYQQTPGQGLQFLFEYFSETQRNKGNFPGRFSGRQFSNSRSEMNVSTLELGDSALYLCASSSRTSGGAQFFGPGTRLTVL.

V and J are TRBV7-9 and TRBJ2-7; D remains unclear. V lost 4 bases to trimming and J lost 0 bases, with 19 bases between them. CDR3 length: 17 residues. From germline, CDR1 is SEHNR and CDR2 FQNEAQ (reference sequence). The CDR3 bases are TGTGCCAGCAGCTCTGCTAACCTAGGTCCTAGCTCCTACGAGCAGTACTTC. This sequence encodes CASSSANLGPSSYEQYF.

CDR3 sequence (DNA): TGCGCCAGCAGCCAAAGGCACGCAAATGAAAAACTGTTTTTT. It is translated as CASSQRHANEKLFF. This chain connects TRBV4-3 to TRBJ1-4; D unclear. The CDR3 length is 14 residues. Germline CDR1 reads LGHNA; CDR2 reads YSLEER. V was shortened by 2 bases and J by 5 bases, with 9 bases between the two germline ends.

V and J are TRBV18 and TRBJ1-1, with D maybe TRBD1 (6 bases). The CDR3 totals 14 residues. The V gene lost 3 bases and the J gene lost 5 bases, with 13 bases spanning the gap. Germline V CDR1 and CDR2: KGHSH, LQKENI. Written as DNA, the CDR3 is TGTGCCAGCTCACCCCTTGGACAGCGTACTGAAGCTTTCTTT. Translated, it gives CASSPLGQRTEAFF.

Many counts were recorded for this clonotype. The V call is TRBV10-3, the J call TRBJ2-5; weak D call: TRBD2 (5 bases). The CDR3 sequence is 16 residues long. Trimming removed 0 bases from V and 3 bases from J, with 14 bases in between. Germline assignment: CDR1 ENHRY and CDR2 SYGVKD. CDR3 protein: CAISESGVGLKETQYF. The CDR3 coding sequence is TGTGCCATCAGTGAGTCGGGTGTAGGACTTAAAGAGACCCAGTACTTC.